This T cell receptor (beta chain) was observed in a study of shared clonotypes between healthy human individuals. Remarks on this clone: Other DNA sequences in the sample encode the same CDR3.

Repertoires were generated with immunoSEQ multiplex PCR, while TCRdb's copy carries only in-frame clones and drops some. The sample holds about 2.4 million clones; approximately 92% are singletons and the top ten take roughly 0.13%. What was sequenced was naive CD4+ T cells sorted from blood. This sample's subset: CD45RA+ positively selected. This TCR was recovered from a man younger than 35 in good health.

The CDR3: CASSLPGGEETQYF. The CDR3 DNA sequence: TGCGCCAGCAGCTTGCCAGGGGGCGAAGAGACCCAGTACTTC. The chain is built from TRBV5-1 and TRBJ2-5, with 8 bases identical to TRBD1. The CDR3 is 14 residues long. V lost 1 base, J lost 3 bases, and 2 bases stayed unmatched. CDR1 and CDR2 (germline): SGHRS, YFSETQ.